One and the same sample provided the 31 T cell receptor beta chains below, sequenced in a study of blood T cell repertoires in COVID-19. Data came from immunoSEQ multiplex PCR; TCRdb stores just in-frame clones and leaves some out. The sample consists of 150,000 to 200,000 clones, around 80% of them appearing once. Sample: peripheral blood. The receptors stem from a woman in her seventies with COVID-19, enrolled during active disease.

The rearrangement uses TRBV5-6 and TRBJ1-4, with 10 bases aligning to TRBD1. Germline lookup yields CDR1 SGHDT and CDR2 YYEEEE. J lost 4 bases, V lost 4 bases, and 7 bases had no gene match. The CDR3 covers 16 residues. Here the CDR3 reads CASSPGQGRVNEKLFF. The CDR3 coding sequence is TGTGCCAGCAGCCCGGGACAGGGGCGTGTTAATGAAAAACTGTTTTTT. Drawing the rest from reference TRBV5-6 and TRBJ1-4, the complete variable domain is DAGVTQSPTHLIKTRGQQVTLRCSPKSGHDTVSWYQQALGQGPQFIFQYYEEEERQRGNFPDRFSGHQFPNYSSELNVNALLLGDSALYLCASSPGQGRVNEKLFFGSGTQLSVL.

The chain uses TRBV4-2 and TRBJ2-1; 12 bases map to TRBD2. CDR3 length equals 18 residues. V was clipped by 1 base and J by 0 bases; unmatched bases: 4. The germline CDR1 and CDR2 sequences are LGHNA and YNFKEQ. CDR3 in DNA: TGTGCCAGCAGCCAAGGGACTAGCGGGACCCACTCCTACAATGAGCAGTTCTTC. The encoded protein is CASSQGTSGTHSYNEQFF.

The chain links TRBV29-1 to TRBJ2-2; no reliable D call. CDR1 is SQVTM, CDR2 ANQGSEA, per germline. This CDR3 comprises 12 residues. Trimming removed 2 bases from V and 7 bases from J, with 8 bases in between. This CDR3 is CSVEQNGGELFF. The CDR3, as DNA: TGCAGCGTTGAACAGAATGGCGGGGAGCTGTTTTTT.

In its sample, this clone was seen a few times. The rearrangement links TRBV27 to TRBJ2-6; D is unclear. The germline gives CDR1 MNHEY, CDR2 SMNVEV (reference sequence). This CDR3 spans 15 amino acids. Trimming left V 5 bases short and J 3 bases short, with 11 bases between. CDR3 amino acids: CASSGRRSGANVLTF. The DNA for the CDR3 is TGTGCCAGCAGTGGCAGAAGGAGTGGGGCCAACGTCCTGACTTTC. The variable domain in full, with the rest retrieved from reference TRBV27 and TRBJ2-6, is EAQVTQNPRYLITVTGKKLTVTCSQNMNHEYMSWYRQDPGLGLRQIYYSMNVEVTDKGDVPEGYKVSRKEKRNFPLILESPSPNQTSLYFCASSGRRSGANVLTFGAGSRLTVL.

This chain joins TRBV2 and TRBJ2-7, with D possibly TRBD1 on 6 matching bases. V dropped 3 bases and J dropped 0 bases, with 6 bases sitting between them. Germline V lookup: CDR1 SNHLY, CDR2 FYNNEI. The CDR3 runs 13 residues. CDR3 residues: CASSDRGSYEQYF. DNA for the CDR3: TGTGCCAGCAGTGACAGGGGCTCCTACGAGCAGTACTTC.

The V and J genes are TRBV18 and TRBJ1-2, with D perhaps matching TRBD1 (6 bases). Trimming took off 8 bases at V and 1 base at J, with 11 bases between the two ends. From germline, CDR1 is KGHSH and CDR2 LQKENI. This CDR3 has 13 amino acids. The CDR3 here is CASLQGFNYGYTF. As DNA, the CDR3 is TGTGCCAGCCTCCAGGGGTTTAACTATGGCTACACCTTC.

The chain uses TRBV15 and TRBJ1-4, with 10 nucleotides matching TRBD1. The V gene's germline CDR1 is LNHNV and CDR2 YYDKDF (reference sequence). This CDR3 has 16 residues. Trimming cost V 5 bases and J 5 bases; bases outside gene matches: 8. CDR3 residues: CATSGPSTGGNEKLFF. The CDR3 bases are TGTGCCACCAGCGGACCTTCGACAGGGGGCAATGAAAAACTGTTTTTT.

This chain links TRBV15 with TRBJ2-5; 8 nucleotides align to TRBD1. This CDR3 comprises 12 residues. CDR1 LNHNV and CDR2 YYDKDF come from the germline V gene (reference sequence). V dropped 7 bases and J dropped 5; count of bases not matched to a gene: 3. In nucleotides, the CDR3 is TGTGCCACCAACCCAGGGGGCGAGACCCAGTACTTC. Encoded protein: CATNPGGETQYF.

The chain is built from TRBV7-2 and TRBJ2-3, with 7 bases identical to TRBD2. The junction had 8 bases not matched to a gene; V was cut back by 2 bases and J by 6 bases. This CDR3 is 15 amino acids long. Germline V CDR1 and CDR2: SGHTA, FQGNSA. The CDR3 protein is CASSLILADGDTQYF. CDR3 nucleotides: TGTGCCAGCAGCTTAATCCTAGCGGATGGGGATACGCAGTATTTT.

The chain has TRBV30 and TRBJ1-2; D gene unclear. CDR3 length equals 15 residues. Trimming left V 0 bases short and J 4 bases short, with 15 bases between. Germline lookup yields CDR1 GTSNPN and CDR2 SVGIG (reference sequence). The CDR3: CAWSVGGFVGYGYTF. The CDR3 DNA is TGTGCCTGGAGTGTTGGAGGGTTCGTGGGCTATGGCTACACCTTC.

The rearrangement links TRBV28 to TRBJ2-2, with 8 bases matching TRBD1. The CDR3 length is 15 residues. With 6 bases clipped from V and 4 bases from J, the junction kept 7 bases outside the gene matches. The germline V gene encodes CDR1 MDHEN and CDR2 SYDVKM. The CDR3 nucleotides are TGTGCCAGCAGGTCCCGTGACAGGGGCACCGGGGAGCTGTTTTTT. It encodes CASRSRDRGTGELFF.

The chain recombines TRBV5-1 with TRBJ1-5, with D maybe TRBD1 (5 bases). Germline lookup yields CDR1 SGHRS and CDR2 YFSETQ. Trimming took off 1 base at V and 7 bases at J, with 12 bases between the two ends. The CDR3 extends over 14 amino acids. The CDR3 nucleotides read TGCGCCAGCAGCTTGAACGGGTGGGGCCAGCCCCAGCATTTT. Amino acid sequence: CASSLNGWGQPQHF.

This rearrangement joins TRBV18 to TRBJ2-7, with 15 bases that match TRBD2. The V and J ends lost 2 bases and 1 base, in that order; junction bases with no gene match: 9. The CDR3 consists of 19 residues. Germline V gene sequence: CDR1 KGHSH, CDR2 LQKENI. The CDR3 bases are TGTGCCAGCTCACCAACAGGACTAGCGGGAGGGCCAGGATCCTACGAGCAGTACTTC. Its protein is CASSPTGLAGGPGSYEQYF. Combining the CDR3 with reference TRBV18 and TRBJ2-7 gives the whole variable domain NAGVMQNPRHLVRRRGQEARLRCSPMKGHSHVYWYRQLPEEGLKFMVYLQKENIIDESGMPKERFSAEFPKEGPSILRIQQVVRGDSAAYFCASSPTGLAGGPGSYEQYFGPGTRLTVT.

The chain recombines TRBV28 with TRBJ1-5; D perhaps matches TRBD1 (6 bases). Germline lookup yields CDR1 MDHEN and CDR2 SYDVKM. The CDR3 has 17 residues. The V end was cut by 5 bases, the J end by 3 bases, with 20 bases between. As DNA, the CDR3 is TGTGCCAGCAGTCCGCGACAGGCCCAGGGGCTCAATCAGCCCCAGCATTTT. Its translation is CASSPRQAQGLNQPQHF.

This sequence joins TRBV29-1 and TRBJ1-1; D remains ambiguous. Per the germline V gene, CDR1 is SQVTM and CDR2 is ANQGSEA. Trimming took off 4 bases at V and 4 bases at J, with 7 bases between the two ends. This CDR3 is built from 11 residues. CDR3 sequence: CSVGSGTEAFF. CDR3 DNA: TGCAGCGTTGGGAGTGGCACTGAAGCTTTCTTT. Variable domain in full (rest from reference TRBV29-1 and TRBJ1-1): SAVISQKPSRDICQRGTSLTIQCQVDSQVTMMFWYRQQPGQSLTLIATANQGSEATYESGFVIDKFPISRPNLTFSTLTVSNMSPEDSSIYLCSVGSGTEAFFGQGTRLTVV.

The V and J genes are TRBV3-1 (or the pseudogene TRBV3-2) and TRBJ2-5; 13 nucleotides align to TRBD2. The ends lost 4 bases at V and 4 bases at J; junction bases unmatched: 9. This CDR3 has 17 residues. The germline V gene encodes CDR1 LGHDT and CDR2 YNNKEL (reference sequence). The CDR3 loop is CASSLRTSGSERETQYF. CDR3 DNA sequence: TGTGCCAGCAGCCTTCGGACTAGCGGGAGCGAGAGAGAGACCCAGTACTTC.

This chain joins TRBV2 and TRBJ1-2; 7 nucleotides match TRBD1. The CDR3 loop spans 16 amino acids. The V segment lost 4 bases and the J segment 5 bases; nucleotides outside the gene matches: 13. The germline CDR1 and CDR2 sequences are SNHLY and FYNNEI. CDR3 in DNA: TGTGCCAGCAGTGGGGGGGACAGCGTACCTATTTATGGCTACACCTTC. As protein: CASSGGDSVPIYGYTF. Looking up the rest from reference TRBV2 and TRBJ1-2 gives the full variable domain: EPEVTQTPSHQVTQMGQEVILRCVPISNHLYFYWYRQILGQKVEFLVSFYNNEISEKSEIFDDQFSVERPDGSNFTLKIRSTKLEDSAMYFCASSGGDSVPIYGYTFGSGTRLTVV.

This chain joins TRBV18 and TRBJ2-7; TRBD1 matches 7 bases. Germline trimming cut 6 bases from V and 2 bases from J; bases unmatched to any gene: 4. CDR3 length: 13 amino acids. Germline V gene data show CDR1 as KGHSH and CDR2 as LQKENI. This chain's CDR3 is CASSSQGAYEQYV. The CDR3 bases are TGTGCCAGCTCGTCGCAGGGGGCCTACGAGCAGTACGTC.

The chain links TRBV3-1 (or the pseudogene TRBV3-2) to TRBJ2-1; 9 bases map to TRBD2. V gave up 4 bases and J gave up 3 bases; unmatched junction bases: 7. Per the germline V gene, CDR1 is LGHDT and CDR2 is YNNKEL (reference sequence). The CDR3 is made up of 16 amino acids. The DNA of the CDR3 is TGTGCCAGCAGCCCCTCCCGCGGGAGGGTCTACAATGAGCAGTTCTTC. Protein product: CASSPSRGRVYNEQFF.

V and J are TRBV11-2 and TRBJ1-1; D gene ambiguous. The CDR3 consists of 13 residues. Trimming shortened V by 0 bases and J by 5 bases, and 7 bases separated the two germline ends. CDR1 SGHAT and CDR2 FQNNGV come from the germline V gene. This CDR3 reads CASSLDFKTEAFF. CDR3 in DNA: TGTGCCAGCAGCTTAGATTTTAAAACTGAAGCTTTCTTT.

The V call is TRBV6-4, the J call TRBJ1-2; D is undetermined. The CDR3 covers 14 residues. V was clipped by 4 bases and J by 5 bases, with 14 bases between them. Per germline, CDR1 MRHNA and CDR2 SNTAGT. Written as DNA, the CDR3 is TGTGCCAGCAGTGTGGTGAGCGCGTCTTATGGCTACACCTTC. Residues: CASSVVSASYGYTF.

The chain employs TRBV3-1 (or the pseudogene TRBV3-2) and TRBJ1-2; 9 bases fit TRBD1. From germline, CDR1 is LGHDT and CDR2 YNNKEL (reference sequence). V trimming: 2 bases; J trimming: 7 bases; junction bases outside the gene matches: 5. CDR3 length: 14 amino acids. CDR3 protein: CASSQRQGEVGYTF. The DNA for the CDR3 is TGTGCCAGCAGCCAACGACAGGGGGAGGTTGGCTACACCTTC.

CDR3 bases: TGTGCCTGGAGAGGGACAATCACAGATACGCAGTATTTT. The encoded protein is CAWRGTITDTQYF. V gene TRBV30 combines with J gene TRBJ2-3, with a possible D match to TRBD1 (6 bases). This CDR3 contains 13 residues. Germline CDR1 reads GTSNPN; CDR2 reads SVGIG (reference sequence). V lost 3 bases to trimming and J lost 2 bases, with 9 bases between them.

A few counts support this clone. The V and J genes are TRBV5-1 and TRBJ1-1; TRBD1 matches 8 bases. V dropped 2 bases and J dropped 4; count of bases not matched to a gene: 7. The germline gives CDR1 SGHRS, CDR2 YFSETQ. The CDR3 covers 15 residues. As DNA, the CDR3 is TGCGCCAGCAGCTTCGGACAGGGAGTAGTCACTGAAGCTTTCTTT. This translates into CASSFGQGVVTEAFF.

As DNA, the CDR3 is TGTGCCAGCAGTATAACAGGGGGGATTTCCTATGGCTACACCTTC. Protein sequence: CASSITGGISYGYTF. The chain combines TRBV28 with TRBJ1-2; 8 nucleotides line up with TRBD1. Unmatched junction bases numbered 9, after V lost 5 bases and J lost 4 bases. CDR3 length: 15 residues. Looked up from germline, CDR1 is MDHEN and CDR2 is SYDVKM.

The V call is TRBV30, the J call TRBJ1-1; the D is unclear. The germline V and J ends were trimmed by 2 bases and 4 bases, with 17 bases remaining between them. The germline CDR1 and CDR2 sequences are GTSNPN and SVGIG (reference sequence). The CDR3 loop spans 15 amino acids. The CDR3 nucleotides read TGTGCCTGGAGTAAAGGCGGCAGTTTGGGCACTGAAGCTTTCTTT. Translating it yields CAWSKGGSLGTEAFF. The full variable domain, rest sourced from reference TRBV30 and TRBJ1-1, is SQTIHQWPATLVQPVGSPLSLECTVEGTSNPNLYWYRQAAGRGLQLLFYSVGIGQISSEVPQNLSASRPQDRQFILSSKKLLLSDSGFYLCAWSKGGSLGTEAFFGQGTRLTVV.

In nucleotides, the CDR3 is TGTGCCAGCAGCATTACAGGGAGGGATGAGCAGTTCTTC. Its protein is CASSITGRDEQFF. V gene TRBV5-4 combines with J gene TRBJ2-1; D may be TRBD2 (7 bases). Trimming took 4 bases from V and 8 from J, leaving 13 bases between them. CDR1 is SGHNT and CDR2 is YYREEE in the germline V gene (reference sequence). The CDR3 spans 13 residues.

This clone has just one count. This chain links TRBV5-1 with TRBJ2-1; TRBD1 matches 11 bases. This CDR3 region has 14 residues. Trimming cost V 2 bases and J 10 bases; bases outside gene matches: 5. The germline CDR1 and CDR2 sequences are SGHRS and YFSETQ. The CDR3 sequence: CASSFGQGAVEQFF. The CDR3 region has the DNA TGCGCCAGCAGCTTCGGACAGGGGGCGGTCGAGCAGTTCTTC.

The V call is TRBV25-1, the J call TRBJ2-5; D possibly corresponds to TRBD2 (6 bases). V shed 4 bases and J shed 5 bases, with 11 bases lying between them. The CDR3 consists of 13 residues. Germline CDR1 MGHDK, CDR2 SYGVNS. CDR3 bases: TGTGCCAGCAGTGCGGGAGAGACGGAGACCCAGTACTTC. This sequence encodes CASSAGETETQYF.

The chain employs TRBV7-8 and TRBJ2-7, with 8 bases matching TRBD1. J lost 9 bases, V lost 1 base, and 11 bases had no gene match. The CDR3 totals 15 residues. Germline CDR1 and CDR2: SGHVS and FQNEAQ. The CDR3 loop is CASSLGGQAARGQYF. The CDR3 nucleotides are TGTGCCAGCAGCTTAGGGGGACAGGCGGCCAGGGGGCAGTACTTC.

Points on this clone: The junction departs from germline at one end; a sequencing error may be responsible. CDR3 residues: CASRTPAGELFF. As DNA, the CDR3 is TGTGCTAGCAGAACCCCGGCCGGGGAGCTGTTTTTT. The chain is built from TRBV7-7 and TRBJ2-2; unclear D gene. The CDR3 has 12 amino acids. Germline V gene sequence: CDR1 SSHAT, CDR2 FNYEAQ (reference sequence).